The next 31 T cell receptor beta chains were all read from a single sample in a study of T cells after yellow fever vaccination. TCRdb re-called the 5' RACE reads with MiXCR, one entry per CDR3 protein. This sample has a few hundred thousand distinct CDR3 sequences, with roughly 3.5% found just once. Material: PBMCs, obtained 15 days after the yellow fever booster vaccination. The receptors shown here come from a man aged 18 to 30 who received the YFV17D yellow fever vaccine.

This clonotype has ten or more counts. The rearrangement joins TRBV7-9 to TRBJ1-5; no clear D gene. V was cut by 2 bases and J by 2 bases, with 10 bases left in between. Germline loops: CDR1 SEHNR, CDR2 FQNEAQ (reference sequence). The CDR3 consists of 15 residues. Written as DNA, the CDR3 is TGTGCCAGCAGCTTATCGCAGGCCGGCAATCAGCCCCAGCATTTT. Encoded protein: CASSLSQAGNQPQHF.

In its sample, this clonotype was seen many times. This sequence joins TRBV7-6 and TRBJ2-5, with TRBD1 as a possible D gene (5 bases). The CDR3 has 12 residues. V was cut by 6 bases and J by 4 bases, with 9 bases left in between. Germline CDR1 is SGHVS and CDR2 is FNYEAQ. The CDR3 nucleotides are TGTGCCAGCAGAGACAGTGGAGAGACCCAGTACTTC. Its protein product is CASRDSGETQYF.

This clonotype has a count of ten or more. The chain has TRBV30 and TRBJ2-7; D is possibly TRBD1 or TRBD2 (6 bases each). Germline CDR1 is GTSNPN and CDR2 is SVGIG (reference sequence). Trimming removed 3 bases from V and 3 bases from J, with 15 bases in between. This CDR3 contains 14 residues. The CDR3 protein is CAWRPPGARYEQYF. Here the CDR3 DNA reads TGTGCCTGGAGACCTCCGGGGGCCCGCTACGAGCAGTACTTC.

At least ten counts were recorded for this clonotype. This chain connects TRBV30 to TRBJ2-1, with D tentatively TRBD2 (5 bases). V was cut by 1 base and J by 0 bases, with 7 bases left in between. This CDR3 has 14 residues. Germline lookup yields CDR1 GTSNPN and CDR2 SVGIG (reference sequence). The CDR3 bases are TGTGCCTGGAGTGGGGAGCGCTCCTACAATGAGCAGTTCTTC. Encoded protein: CAWSGERSYNEQFF.

This clonotype was seen repeatedly, ten times or more. The gene calls are TRBV12-3 or TRBV12-4 and TRBJ2-7; tentatively, D is TRBD1 or TRBD2 (5 bases each). The CDR3 runs 14 residues. V shed 10 bases and J shed 2 bases, with 18 bases lying between them. CDR3 region: CATQLSGGTYEQYF. The CDR3, as DNA: TGTGCCACCCAACTTTCTGGGGGTACCTACGAGCAGTACTTC.

This clonotype was recorded many times. This rearrangement joins TRBV7-2 to TRBJ1-4; D uncertain. V was clipped by 7 bases and J by 0 bases, with 15 bases between them. Germline V gene data show CDR1 as SGHTA and CDR2 as FQGNSA. The CDR3 has 16 residues. This CDR3 is CASTLTGQATNEKLFF. The CDR3 DNA reads TGTGCCAGCACACTAACTGGGCAGGCAACTAATGAAAAACTGTTTTTT.

This clonotype came up many times. The V call is TRBV7-2, the J call TRBJ2-7; D is undetermined. The V gene lost 3 bases and the J gene lost 5 bases, with 11 bases spanning the gap. CDR1 and CDR2 from the germline V gene are SGHTA and FQGNSA. The CDR3 is 13 amino acids. The CDR3 sequence is CASSFPPRHEQYF. CDR3 DNA sequence: TGTGCCAGCAGCTTCCCGCCACGCCACGAGCAGTACTTC.

This clonotype was recorded many times. This chain connects TRBV29-1 to TRBJ2-3; D is possibly TRBD2 (6 bases). This CDR3 has 15 residues. Germline V CDR1 and CDR2: SQVTM, ANQGSEA. With 4 bases removed from V and 5 bases from J, the gap between germline ends came to 19 bases. Here the CDR3 reads CSVGTPGLLGDTQYF. The CDR3 nucleotides read TGCAGCGTTGGCACGCCGGGACTTCTCGGAGATACGCAGTATTTT.

This clonotype was seen repeatedly, ten times or more. This chain joins TRBV6-1 and TRBJ2-2; D may correspond to TRBD1 or TRBD2 (5 bases each). The V end lost 4 bases, the J end lost 4 bases, and 13 bases lay between the germline ends. The CDR3 is made up of 15 amino acids. Germline assignment: CDR1 MNHNS and CDR2 SASEGT. CDR3 coding DNA: TGTGCCAGCAGTGGGGAGACAGAATTCACCGGGGAGCTGTTTTTT. Encoded protein: CASSGETEFTGELFF.

This clonotype occurred many times. The V and J genes are TRBV7-2 and TRBJ2-3; TRBD2 agrees at 10 bases. Germline assignment: CDR1 SGHTA and CDR2 FQGNSA. V shed 0 bases and J 8 bases; nucleotides not matched to a gene: 5. This CDR3 comprises 15 residues. The DNA for the CDR3 is TGTGCCAGCAGCTTAGCTGCTAGCGGGAGTGGTACGCAGTATTTT. This encodes CASSLAASGSGTQYF.

This clonotype came up many times. The chain combines TRBV5-1 with TRBJ2-2, with 7 bases identical to TRBD1. CDR1 SGHRS and CDR2 YFSETQ come from the germline V gene. This CDR3 comprises 16 residues. V gave up 4 bases and J gave up 0 bases; unmatched junction bases: 6. Here the CDR3 DNA reads TGCGCCAGCAGCCTGAAAGGGGGCTCGAACACCGGGGAGCTGTTTTTT. It is translated as CASSLKGGSNTGELFF.

Ten or more counts support this clonotype. The chain recombines TRBV7-2 with TRBJ1-6; no clear D gene. CDR1 is SGHTA and CDR2 is FQGNSA in the germline V gene. This CDR3 is built from 17 residues. V lost 3 bases and J 0 bases, leaving 12 bases between the germline ends. The CDR3 here is CASSLSRLSSYNSPLHF. The DNA for the CDR3 is TGTGCCAGCAGCTTGTCTCGGCTTAGCTCCTATAATTCACCCCTCCACTTT.

The CDR3 DNA sequence: TGTGCCAGCAGTGATGCGGACCTTGGCTCCTACGAGCAGTACTTC. Amino acids: CASSDADLGSYEQYF. The chain has TRBV25-1 and TRBJ2-7; D remains ambiguous. V was clipped by 3 bases and J by 0 bases, with 12 bases between them. CDR3 length: 15 residues. CDR1 MGHDK and CDR2 SYGVNS come from the germline V gene.

This clonotype has at least ten counts. The gene calls are TRBV27 and TRBJ2-5; D is perhaps TRBD1 (6 bases). Trimming shortened V by 4 bases and J by 6 bases, and 12 bases separated the two germline ends. From germline, CDR1 is MNHEY and CDR2 SMNVEV (reference sequence). This CDR3 is 13 amino acids long. This CDR3 reads CASSWGPLKTQYF. The CDR3 DNA sequence: TGTGCCAGCAGTTGGGGGCCACTGAAGACCCAGTACTTC.

This clonotype was recorded many times. The rearrangement links TRBV5-1 to TRBJ2-1, with a weak D call TRBD1 (6 bases). From germline, CDR1 is SGHRS and CDR2 YFSETQ. The CDR3 has 15 residues. V lost 3 bases and J 4 bases, leaving 14 bases between the germline ends. The DNA for the CDR3 is TGCGCCAGCAGCTCCGGGACACCCACTTACAATGAGCAGTTCTTC. It yields the protein CASSSGTPTYNEQFF.

This clonotype has ten or more counts. The CDR3 nucleotides are TGTGCCATCAGTGCCAGGGGAAATGAGCAGTTCTTC. Encoded protein: CAISARGNEQFF. The rearrangement joins TRBV10-3 to TRBJ2-1; D is possibly TRBD1 (6 bases). Germline V CDR1 and CDR2: ENHRY, SYGVKD. The V end was cut by 4 bases, the J end by 7 bases, with 8 bases between. The CDR3 sequence is 12 residues long.

This clonotype was found many times. This chain uses TRBV4-3 with TRBJ2-7; D gene uncertain. CDR1 and CDR2 from the germline V gene are LGHNA and YSLEER. The germline V and J ends were trimmed by 0 bases and 4 bases, with 13 bases remaining between them. This CDR3 comprises 15 residues. CDR3 sequence reads: CASSQEAQTGYEQYF. In DNA form, the CDR3 reads TGCGCCAGCAGCCAAGAGGCCCAGACTGGTTACGAGCAGTACTTC.

The sample holds many counts of this clonotype. This chain links TRBV5-5 with TRBJ1-6, with TRBD1 matching over 7 bases. The CDR3 loop spans 14 amino acids. CDR1 and CDR2 (germline): SGHKS, YYEKEE (reference sequence). V lost 5 bases, J lost 6 bases, and 5 bases stayed unmatched. The CDR3: CASRPGQLNSPLHF. CDR3 DNA sequence: TGTGCCAGCAGACCGGGACAGCTTAATTCACCCCTCCACTTT.

The rearrangement joins TRBV27 to TRBJ1-6; D gene unclear. This CDR3 is built from 13 residues. Germline assignment: CDR1 MNHEY and CDR2 SMNVEV (reference sequence). Trimming removed 6 bases at V and 8 bases at J, with 11 bases between. This chain's CDR3 is CASSSRVYSPLHF. The CDR3 nucleotides read TGTGCCAGCAGCTCAAGGGTTTATTCACCCCTCCACTTT.

This clonotype was seen only a few times. The J gene is TRBJ1-1, the V gene TRBV20-1; a possible D gene is TRBD1 (5 bases). The germline CDR1 and CDR2 sequences are DFQATT and SNEGSKA (reference sequence). Deletions cut 3 bases from V and 4 bases from J, with 15 bases between. The CDR3 runs to 14 residues. The CDR3 bases are TGCAGTGCTAGTAGGAAGGGCGGGGGCACTGAAGCTTTCTTT. This gives the protein CSASRKGGGTEAFF.

This clonotype was observed many times. The chain recombines TRBV18 with TRBJ2-1, with D unresolved. The V end was cut by 0 bases, the J end by 12 bases, with 12 bases between. From germline, CDR1 is KGHSH and CDR2 LQKENI. The CDR3 consists of 13 residues. CDR3 nucleotides: TGTGCCAGCTCACCACCGTACCTAGGCGGGCAGTTCTTC. Residues: CASSPPYLGGQFF.

In its sample, this clonotype was seen many times. V is TRBV5-1 and J is TRBJ2-1, with TRBD2 identical over 10 bases. V lost 8 bases and J lost 4; bases outside the gene matches: 6. This CDR3 spans 14 amino acids. From germline, CDR1 is SGHRS and CDR2 YFSETQ. The CDR3 nucleotides are TGCGCCAGTGGAGCGGGGGGGCGATACAATGAGCAGTTCTTC. This gives the protein CASGAGGRYNEQFF.

This clonotype showed up many times. This rearrangement joins TRBV20-1 to TRBJ1-1, with D possibly TRBD1 on 5 matching bases. The V gene's germline CDR1 is DFQATT and CDR2 SNEGSKA (reference sequence). The CDR3 is 11 residues long. With 5 bases removed from V and 3 bases from J, the gap between germline ends came to 7 bases. Written as DNA, the CDR3 is TGCAGTGCTGAGGGGTACACTGAAGCTTTCTTT. Translation gives CSAEGYTEAFF.

The chain uses TRBV5-1 and TRBJ2-3, with D possibly matching TRBD2 (5 bases). Germline V lookup: CDR1 SGHRS, CDR2 YFSETQ. The CDR3 extends over 16 amino acids. V dropped 6 bases and J dropped 2 bases, with 19 bases sitting between them. CDR3 nucleotides: TGCGCCAGCACCCCAGGAGGCGGACCCCTCACAGATACGCAGTATTTT. Protein sequence: CASTPGGGPLTDTQYF.

This clonotype was observed at least ten times. V is TRBV6-5 and J is TRBJ1-1, with 8 bases matching TRBD1. Germline CDR1 MNHEY, CDR2 SVGAGI. V shed 2 bases and J 1 base; nucleotides not matched to a gene: 3. The CDR3 is made up of 15 amino acids. The chain's CDR3 is CASSYTGQGNTEAFF. The CDR3 bases are TGTGCCAGCAGTTACACCGGACAGGGGAACACTGAAGCTTTCTTT.

This clonotype was seen many times. In nucleotides, the CDR3 is TGTGCCAGCAGCCGGTTTGGGGCCACGAATGAAAAACTGTTTTTT. This codes for CASSRFGATNEKLFF. The gene calls are TRBV7-9 and TRBJ1-4; D perhaps matches TRBD1 (5 bases). V lost 5 bases to trimming and J lost 5 bases, with 15 bases between them. The CDR3 is 15 amino acids. Per germline, CDR1 SEHNR and CDR2 FQNEAQ (reference sequence).

At least ten counts were recorded for this clonotype. The rearrangement links TRBV11-2 to TRBJ2-1; TRBD1 is a possible D gene (5 bases). Germline CDR1 reads SGHAT; CDR2 reads FQNNGV. CDR3 size: 14 residues. Trimming stripped 6 bases from V and 7 bases from J, with 16 bases between. CDR3 sequence reads: CASSSYIGQNEQFF. CDR3 bases: TGTGCCAGCAGTTCCTACATAGGACAAAATGAGCAGTTCTTC. Full variable domain (remainder filled in from reference TRBV11-2 and TRBJ2-1): EAGVAQSPRYKIIEKRQSVAFWCNPISGHATLYWYQQILGQGPKLLIQFQNNGVVDDSQLPKDRFSAERLKGVDSTLKIQPAKLEDSAVYLCASSSYIGQNEQFFGPGTRLTVL.

This clonotype was counted a few times. A read error may produce the germline difference seen at one junction end. J is TRBJ1-5 and V is TRBV12-3 or TRBV12-4; 9 bases are a match to TRBD1. The CDR3 consists of 14 residues. In nucleotides, the CDR3 is TGTGCCAGCAGTCAGACAGGGGGAGTTCAGCCCCAGCAATTT. This gives the protein CASSQTGGVQPQQF.

This clonotype occurred a few times. The rearrangement uses TRBV20-1 and TRBJ2-1; TRBD2 matches 9 bases. V gave up 7 bases and J gave up 4 bases; unmatched junction bases: 14. The CDR3 is 16 residues long. CDR1 is DFQATT and CDR2 is SNEGSKA in the germline V gene (reference sequence). CDR3 nucleotide sequence: TGCAGTGTTAACGGGCGGGGGGGCCGTAGGTACAATGAGCAGTTCTTC. Protein: CSVNGRGGRRYNEQFF.

This clonotype was seen at least ten times. The rearrangement joins TRBV7-6 to TRBJ2-1; D gene unclear. V was pared by 0 bases and J by 7 bases, with 7 bases between. Germline values: CDR1 SGHVS, CDR2 FNYEAQ. The CDR3 is 13 residues long. CDR3 DNA sequence: TGTGCCAGCAGCTTAGCGGGGTGGAATGAGCAGTTCTTC. This sequence encodes CASSLAGWNEQFF.

This clonotype was detected ten times or more. The chain combines TRBV7-3 with TRBJ2-1; 7 nucleotides align to TRBD1. The J segment lost 6 bases and the V segment lost 9 bases, leaving 5 bases of the junction unmatched. The CDR3 runs 12 residues. Germline V CDR1 and CDR2: SGHTA, FQGTGA. CDR3 loop: CASAEGANEQFF. The CDR3 coding sequence is TGTGCCAGTGCTGAGGGGGCCAATGAGCAGTTCTTC.